A selection of T cell receptor beta chains follows, all from one sample in a study of T cell responses to AZD1222 COVID-19 vaccine. The protocol was immunoSEQ multiplex PCR, while the TCRdb copy is restricted to in-frame clones and leaves out a portion. Of roughly 180,000 clones in the sample, about nine tenths were seen once. Sequenced material: peripheral blood, taken 28 days after the second AZD1222 dose. These receptor sequences come from an adult who received the AZD1222 COVID-19 vaccine. Each CDR3 is given with its conserved first and last residue. The D gene is left open where the match is weak.

TRBV10-2	15	TRBD1	TRBJ1-2	CASSLLGQGMYGYTF
TRBV7-9	16	-	TRBJ2-7	CASSTTPGTGTYEQYF
TRBV6-5	14	-	TRBJ2-7	CASSTHGGSYEQYF
TRBV2	17	TRBD1	TRBJ1-6	CASRDPGQGGDNSPLHF
TRBV4-2	14	-	TRBJ2-5	CASSQDRQQETQYF
TRBV6-5	15	TRBD1	TRBJ1-2	CASRRTGQAYNGYTF
TRBV10-2	14	TRBD1	TRBJ2-7	CASRLDRGRGEQYF
TRBV11-2	15	-	TRBJ2-1	CASSSGTQPYNEQFF
TRBV4-1	15	-	TRBJ2-7	CASSQVLGGSYEQYF
TRBV4-3	17	TRBD1	TRBJ2-1	CASSQGTGRGSYNEQFF